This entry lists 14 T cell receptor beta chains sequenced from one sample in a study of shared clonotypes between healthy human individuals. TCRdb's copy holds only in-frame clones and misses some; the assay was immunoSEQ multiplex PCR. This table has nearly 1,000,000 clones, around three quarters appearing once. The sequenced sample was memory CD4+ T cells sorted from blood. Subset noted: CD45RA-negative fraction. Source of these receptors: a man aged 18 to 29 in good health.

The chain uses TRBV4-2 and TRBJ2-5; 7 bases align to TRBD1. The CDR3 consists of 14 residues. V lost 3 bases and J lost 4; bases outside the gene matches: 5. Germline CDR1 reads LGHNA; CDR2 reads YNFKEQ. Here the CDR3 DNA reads TGTGCCAGCAGCCAGAGCACAGGGGTAGAGACCCAGTACTTC. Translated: CASSQSTGVETQYF.

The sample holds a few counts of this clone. CDR3 amino acids: CASSFGTLETQYF. The CDR3 coding sequence is TGTGCCAGCAGCTTCGGGACTTTAGAGACCCAGTACTTC. The V gene is TRBV7-6, the J gene TRBJ2-5, with a possible D match to TRBD2 (6 bases). CDR1 and CDR2 (germline): SGHVS, FNYEAQ. Trimming took 3 bases from V and 4 from J, leaving 9 bases between them. CDR3 length equals 13 residues.

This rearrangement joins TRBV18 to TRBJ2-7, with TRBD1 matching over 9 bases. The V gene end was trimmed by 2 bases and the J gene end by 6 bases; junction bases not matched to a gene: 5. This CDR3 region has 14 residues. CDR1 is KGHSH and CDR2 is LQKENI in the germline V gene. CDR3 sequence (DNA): TGTGCCAGCTCACCAGGGACAGGGTTCCCCGAGCAGTACTTC. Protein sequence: CASSPGTGFPEQYF.

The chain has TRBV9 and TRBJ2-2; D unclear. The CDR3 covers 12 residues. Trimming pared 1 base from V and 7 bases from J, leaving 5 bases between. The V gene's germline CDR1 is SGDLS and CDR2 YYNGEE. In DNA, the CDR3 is TGTGCCAGCAGCGTATGGGGCGGGGAGCTGTTTTTT. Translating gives CASSVWGGELFF.

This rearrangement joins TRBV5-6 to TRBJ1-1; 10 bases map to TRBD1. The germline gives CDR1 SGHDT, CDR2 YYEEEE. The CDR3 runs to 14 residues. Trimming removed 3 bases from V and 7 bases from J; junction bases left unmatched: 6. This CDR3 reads CASSSGQGKGEAFF. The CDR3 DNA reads TGTGCCAGCAGCTCGGGACAGGGGAAAGGTGAAGCTTTCTTT. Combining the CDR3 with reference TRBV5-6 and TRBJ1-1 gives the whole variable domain DAGVTQSPTHLIKTRGQQVTLRCSPKSGHDTVSWYQQALGQGPQFIFQYYEEEERQRGNFPDRFSGHQFPNYSSELNVNALLLGDSALYLCASSSGQGKGEAFFGQGTRLTVV.

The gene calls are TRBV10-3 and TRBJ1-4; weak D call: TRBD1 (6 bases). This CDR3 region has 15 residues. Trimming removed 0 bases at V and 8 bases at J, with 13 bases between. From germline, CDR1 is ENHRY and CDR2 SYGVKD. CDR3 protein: CAISESPGAGEKLFF. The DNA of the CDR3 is TGTGCCATCAGTGAGTCTCCGGGGGCAGGGGAAAAACTGTTTTTT.

In nucleotides, the CDR3 is TGTGCCACCAGCAGAGACCTAGGGACCGCGAGCAATCAGCCCCAGCATTTT. The encoded protein is CATSRDLGTASNQPQHF. The chain uses TRBV15 and TRBJ1-5, with D maybe TRBD1 (5 bases). The germline V and J ends were trimmed by 0 bases and 1 base, with 13 bases remaining between them. This CDR3 region has 17 residues. CDR1 is LNHNV and CDR2 is YYDKDF in the germline V gene (reference sequence).

In nucleotides, the CDR3 is TGTGCCAGCAGCTCGACAGGCGTAGGCCCCCATACGCAGTATTTT. It encodes CASSSTGVGPHTQYF. The chain recombines TRBV2 with TRBJ2-3; a possible D gene is TRBD1 (6 bases). The CDR3 length is 15 residues. CDR1 is SNHLY, CDR2 FYNNEI, per germline. Trimming stripped 6 bases from V and 7 bases from J, with 20 bases between.

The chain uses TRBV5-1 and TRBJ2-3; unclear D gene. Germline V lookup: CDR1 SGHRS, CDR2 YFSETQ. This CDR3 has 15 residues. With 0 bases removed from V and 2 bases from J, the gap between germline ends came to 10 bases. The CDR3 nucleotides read TGCGCCAGCAGCTTGGGAGTACCCATCACAGATACGCAGTATTTT. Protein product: CASSLGVPITDTQYF.

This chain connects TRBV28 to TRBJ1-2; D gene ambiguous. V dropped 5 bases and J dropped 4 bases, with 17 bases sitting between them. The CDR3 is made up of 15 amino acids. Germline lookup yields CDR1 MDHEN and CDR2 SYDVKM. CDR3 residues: CASSLTIKGGYGYTF. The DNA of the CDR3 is TGTGCCAGCAGTCTAACAATTAAGGGAGGCTATGGCTACACCTTC.

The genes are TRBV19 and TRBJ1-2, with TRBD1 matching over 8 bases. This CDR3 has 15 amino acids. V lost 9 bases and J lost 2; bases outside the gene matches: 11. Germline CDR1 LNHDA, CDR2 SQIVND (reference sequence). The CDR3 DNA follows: TGTGCCAGCCAAGGACAGGGTGCGGGGAACTATGGCTACACCTTC. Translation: CASQGQGAGNYGYTF.

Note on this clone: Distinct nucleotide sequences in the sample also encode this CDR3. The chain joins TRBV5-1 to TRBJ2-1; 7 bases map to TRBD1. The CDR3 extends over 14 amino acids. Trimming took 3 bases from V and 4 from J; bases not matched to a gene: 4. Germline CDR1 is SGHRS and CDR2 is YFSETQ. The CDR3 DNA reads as TGCGCCAGCAGCTCTGGGACAGTTTACAATGAGCAGTTCTTC. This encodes CASSSGTVYNEQFF.

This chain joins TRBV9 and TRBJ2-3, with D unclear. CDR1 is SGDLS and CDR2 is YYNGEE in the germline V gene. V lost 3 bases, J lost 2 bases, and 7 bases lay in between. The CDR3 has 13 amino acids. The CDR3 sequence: CASSAQYTDTQYF. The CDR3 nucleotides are TGTGCCAGCAGCGCCCAATACACAGATACGCAGTATTTT. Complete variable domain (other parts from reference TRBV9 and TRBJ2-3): DSGVTQTPKHLITATGQRVTLRCSPRSGDLSVYWYQQSLDQGLQFLIQYYNGEERAKGNILERFSAQQFPDLHSELNLSSLELGDSALYFCASSAQYTDTQYFGPGTRLTVL.

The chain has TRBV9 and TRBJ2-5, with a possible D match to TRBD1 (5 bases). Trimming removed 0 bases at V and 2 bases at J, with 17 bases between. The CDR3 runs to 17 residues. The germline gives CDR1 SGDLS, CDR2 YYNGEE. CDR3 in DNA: TGTGCCAGCAGCGTAGCCTCCCCACAGGCAGGTCAAGAGACCCAGTACTTC. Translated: CASSVASPQAGQETQYF. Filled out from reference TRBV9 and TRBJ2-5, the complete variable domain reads DSGVTQTPKHLITATGQRVTLRCSPRSGDLSVYWYQQSLDQGLQFLIQYYNGEERAKGNILERFSAQQFPDLHSELNLSSLELGDSALYFCASSVASPQAGQETQYFGPGTRLLVL.